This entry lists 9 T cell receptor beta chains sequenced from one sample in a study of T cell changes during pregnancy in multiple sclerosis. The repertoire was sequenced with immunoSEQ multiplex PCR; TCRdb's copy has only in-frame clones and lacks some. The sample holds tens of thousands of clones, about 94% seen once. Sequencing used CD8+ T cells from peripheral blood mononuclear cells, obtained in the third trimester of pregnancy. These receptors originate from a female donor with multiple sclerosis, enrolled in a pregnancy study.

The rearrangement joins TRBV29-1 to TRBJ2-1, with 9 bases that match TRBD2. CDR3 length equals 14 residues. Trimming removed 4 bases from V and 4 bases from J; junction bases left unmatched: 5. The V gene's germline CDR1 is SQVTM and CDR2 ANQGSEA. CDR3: CSVVGLAGYNEQFF. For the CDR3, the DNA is TGCAGCGTTGTCGGTCTAGCGGGATACAATGAGCAGTTCTTC.

The CDR3 is CASSFNPRNNEQFF. The CDR3 region has the DNA TGTGCCAGCAGCTTTAATCCTAGAAACAATGAGCAGTTCTTC. This chain connects TRBV5-6 to TRBJ2-1; no clear D. This CDR3 is 14 amino acids long. Between the trimmed V and J ends, which lost 2 bases and 5 bases, there was a span of 11 bases. Germline CDR1 SGHDT, CDR2 YYEEEE.

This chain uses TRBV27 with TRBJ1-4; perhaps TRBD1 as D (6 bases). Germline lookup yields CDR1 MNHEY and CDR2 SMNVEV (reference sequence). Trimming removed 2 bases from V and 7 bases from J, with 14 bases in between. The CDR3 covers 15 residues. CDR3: CASSLGQSTIEKLFF. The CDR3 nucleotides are TGTGCCAGCAGTTTAGGACAGAGCACGATTGAAAAACTGTTTTTT.

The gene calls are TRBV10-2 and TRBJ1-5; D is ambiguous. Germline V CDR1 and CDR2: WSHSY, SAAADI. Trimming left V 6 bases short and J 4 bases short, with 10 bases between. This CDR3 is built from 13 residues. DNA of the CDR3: TGCGCCAGCAGGGAGGACTGGAATCAGCCCCAGCATTTT. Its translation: CASREDWNQPQHF.

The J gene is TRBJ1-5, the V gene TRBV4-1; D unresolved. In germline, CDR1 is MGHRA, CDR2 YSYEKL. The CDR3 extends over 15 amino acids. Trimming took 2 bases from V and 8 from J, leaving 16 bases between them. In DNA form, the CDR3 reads TGCGCCAGCAGCCAATTACTAGGATATCTGGAGCCCCAGCATTTT. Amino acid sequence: CASSQLLGYLEPQHF.

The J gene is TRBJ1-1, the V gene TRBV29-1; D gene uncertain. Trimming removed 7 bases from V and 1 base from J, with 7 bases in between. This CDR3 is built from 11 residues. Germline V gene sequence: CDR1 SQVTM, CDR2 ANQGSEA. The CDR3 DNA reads TGCAGCGCCGACTCGAACACTGAAGCTTTCTTT. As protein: CSADSNTEAFF.

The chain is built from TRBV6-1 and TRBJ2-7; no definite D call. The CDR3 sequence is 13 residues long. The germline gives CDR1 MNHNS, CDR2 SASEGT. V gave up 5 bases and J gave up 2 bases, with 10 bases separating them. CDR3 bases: TGTGCCAGCAGTCCTGGTACTACCTACGAGCAGTACTTC. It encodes CASSPGTTYEQYF.

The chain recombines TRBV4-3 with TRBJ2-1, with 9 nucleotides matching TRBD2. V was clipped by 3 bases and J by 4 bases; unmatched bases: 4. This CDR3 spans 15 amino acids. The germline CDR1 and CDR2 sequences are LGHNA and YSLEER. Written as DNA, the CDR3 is TGCGCCAGCAGCCATGAGACTAGCGGTTACAATGAGCAGTTCTTC. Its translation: CASSHETSGYNEQFF.

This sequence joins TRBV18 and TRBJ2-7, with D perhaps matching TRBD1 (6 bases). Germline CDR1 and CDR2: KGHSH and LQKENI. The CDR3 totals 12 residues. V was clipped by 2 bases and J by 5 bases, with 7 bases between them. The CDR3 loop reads CASSPGGNEQYF. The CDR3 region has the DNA TGTGCCAGCTCACCAGGGGGCAACGAGCAGTACTTC.